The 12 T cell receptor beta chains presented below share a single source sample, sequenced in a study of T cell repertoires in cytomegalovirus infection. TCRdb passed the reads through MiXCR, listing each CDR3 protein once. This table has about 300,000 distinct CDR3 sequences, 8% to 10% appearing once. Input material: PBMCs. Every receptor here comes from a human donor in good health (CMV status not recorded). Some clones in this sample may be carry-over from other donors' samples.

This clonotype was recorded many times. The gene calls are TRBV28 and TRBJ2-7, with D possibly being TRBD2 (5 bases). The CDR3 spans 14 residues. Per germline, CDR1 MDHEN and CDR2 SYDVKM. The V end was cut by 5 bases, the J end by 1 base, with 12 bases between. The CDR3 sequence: CASSTAGMSYEQYV. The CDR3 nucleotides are TGTGCCAGCAGTACAGCCGGGATGTCCTACGAGCAGTACGTC.

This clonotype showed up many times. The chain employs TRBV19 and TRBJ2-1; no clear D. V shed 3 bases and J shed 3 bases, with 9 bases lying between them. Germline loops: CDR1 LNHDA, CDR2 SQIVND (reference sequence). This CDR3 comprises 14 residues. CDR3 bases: TGTGCCAGTAGTATCCCCCCCCGCTACAATGAGCAGTTCTTC. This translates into CASSIPPRYNEQFF.

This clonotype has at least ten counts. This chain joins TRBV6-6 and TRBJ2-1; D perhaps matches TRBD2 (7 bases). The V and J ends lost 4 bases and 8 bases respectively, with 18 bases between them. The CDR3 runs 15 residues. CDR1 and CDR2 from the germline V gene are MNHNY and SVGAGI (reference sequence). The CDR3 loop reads CASSFGGGLRHEQFF. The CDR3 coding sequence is TGTGCCAGCAGTTTTGGGGGGGGCTTACGTCATGAGCAGTTCTTC.

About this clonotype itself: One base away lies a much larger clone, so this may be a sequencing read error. CDR3 DNA sequence: TGTGCCAGCAGGACAGGGGAAGAGACCCAGTACTTC. It translates to CASRTGEETQYF. This chain joins TRBV6-6 and TRBJ2-5, with 8 nucleotides matching TRBD1. CDR1 is MNHNY, CDR2 SVGAGI, per germline (reference sequence). J lost 3 bases, V lost 6 bases, and 0 bases had no gene match. This CDR3 comprises 12 residues.

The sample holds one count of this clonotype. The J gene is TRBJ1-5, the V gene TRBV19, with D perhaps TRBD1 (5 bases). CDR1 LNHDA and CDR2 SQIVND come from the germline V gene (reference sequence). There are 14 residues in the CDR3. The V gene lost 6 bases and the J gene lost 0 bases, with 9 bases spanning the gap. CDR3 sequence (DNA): TGTGCCAGTAGATGGGGGATTAGCAATCAGCCCCAGCATTTT. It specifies CASRWGISNQPQHF.

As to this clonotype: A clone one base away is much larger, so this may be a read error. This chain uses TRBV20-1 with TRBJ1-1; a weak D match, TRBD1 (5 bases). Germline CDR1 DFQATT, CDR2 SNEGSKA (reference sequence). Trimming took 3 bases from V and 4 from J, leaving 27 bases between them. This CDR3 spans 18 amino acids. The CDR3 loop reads CSARNLKGGDRKSTEAFF. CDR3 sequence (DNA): TGCAGTGCTAGGAATTTGAAGGGAGGGGATAGAAAAAGCACTGAAGCTTTCTTT.

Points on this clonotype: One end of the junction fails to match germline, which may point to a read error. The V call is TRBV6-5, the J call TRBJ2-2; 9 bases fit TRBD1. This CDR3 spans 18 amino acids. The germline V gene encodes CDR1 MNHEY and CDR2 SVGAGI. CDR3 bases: TGTGCCAGCAGTTACTCGTGGGACAGGGTTTTTGGCACCGGTGAGCTGTTTTTT. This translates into CASSYSWDRVFGTGELFF.

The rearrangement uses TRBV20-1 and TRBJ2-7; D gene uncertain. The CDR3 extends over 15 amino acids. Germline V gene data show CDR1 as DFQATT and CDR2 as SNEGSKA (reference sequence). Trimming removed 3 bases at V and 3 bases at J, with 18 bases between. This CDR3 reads CSASIWDLTHYEQYF. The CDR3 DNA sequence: TGCAGTGCTAGCATATGGGATTTAACTCACTACGAGCAGTACTTC.

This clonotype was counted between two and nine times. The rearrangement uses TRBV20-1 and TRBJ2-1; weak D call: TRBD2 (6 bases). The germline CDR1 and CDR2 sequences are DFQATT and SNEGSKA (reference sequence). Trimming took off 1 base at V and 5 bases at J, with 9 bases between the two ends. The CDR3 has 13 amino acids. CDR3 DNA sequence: TGCAGTGCTAGAGGGGGAGGTAACAATGAGCAGTTCTTC. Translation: CSARGGGNNEQFF.

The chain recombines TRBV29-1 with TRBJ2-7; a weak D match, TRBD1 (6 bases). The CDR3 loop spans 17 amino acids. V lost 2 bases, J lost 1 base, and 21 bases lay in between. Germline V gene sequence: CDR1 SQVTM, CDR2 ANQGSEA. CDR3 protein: CSVEMAPLGAESYEQYF. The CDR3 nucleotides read TGCAGCGTTGAAATGGCCCCCCTGGGGGCAGAATCCTACGAGCAGTACTTC.

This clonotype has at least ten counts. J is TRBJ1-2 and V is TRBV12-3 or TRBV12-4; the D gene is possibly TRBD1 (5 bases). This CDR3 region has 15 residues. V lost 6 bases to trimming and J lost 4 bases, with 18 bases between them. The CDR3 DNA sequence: TGTGCCAGCAGCCCCCAGGGCGACCAAATCTATGGCTACACCTTC. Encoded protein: CASSPQGDQIYGYTF.

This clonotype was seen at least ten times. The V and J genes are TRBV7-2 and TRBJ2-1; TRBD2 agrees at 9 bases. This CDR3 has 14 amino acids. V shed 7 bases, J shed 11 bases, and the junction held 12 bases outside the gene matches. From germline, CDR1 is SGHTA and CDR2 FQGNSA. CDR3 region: CASTQPASGAKQFF. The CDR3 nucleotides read TGTGCCAGCACCCAGCCGGCTAGCGGGGCGAAGCAGTTCTTC.